The clone carrying this T cell receptor beta chain has just one count. The antigen remains unidentified. Produced via immunoSEQ multiplex PCR; TCRdb's table is partial and in-frame only. The data show some 150,000 clones, around 88% seen once. This record comes from a study of T cell responses to AZD1222 COVID-19 vaccine. CDR3 length: 16 residues. Germline CDR1 LNHDA, CDR2 SQIVND (reference sequence). With 5 bases removed from V and 3 bases from J, the gap between germline ends came to 19 bases. Overall study findings and caveats: A reported finding is that nearly half of spike-specific TCRs target unmutated variant regions.

The chain employs TRBV19 and TRBJ1-1, with D possibly being TRBD1 (6 bases). The sequencing here drew on peripheral blood, taken on day 0 of AZD1222 vaccination. This clonotype was obtained from an adult in good health. The CDR3 is CASSLHQGGLYTEAFF. The CDR3 bases are TGTGCCAGTAGTTTGCATCAAGGGGGGTTGTACACTGAAGCTTTCTTT.